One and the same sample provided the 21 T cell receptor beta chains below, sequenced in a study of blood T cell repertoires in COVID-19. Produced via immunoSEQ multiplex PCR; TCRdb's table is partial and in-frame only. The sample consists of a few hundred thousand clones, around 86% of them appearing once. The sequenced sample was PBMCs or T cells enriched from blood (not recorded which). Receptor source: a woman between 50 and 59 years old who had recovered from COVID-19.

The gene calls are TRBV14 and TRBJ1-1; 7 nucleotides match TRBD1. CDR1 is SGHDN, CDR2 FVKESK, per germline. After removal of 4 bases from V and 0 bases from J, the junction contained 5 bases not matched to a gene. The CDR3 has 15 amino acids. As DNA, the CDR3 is TGTGCCAGCAGCCCTTTTGGGACAGTGAACACTGAAGCTTTCTTT. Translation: CASSPFGTVNTEAFF.

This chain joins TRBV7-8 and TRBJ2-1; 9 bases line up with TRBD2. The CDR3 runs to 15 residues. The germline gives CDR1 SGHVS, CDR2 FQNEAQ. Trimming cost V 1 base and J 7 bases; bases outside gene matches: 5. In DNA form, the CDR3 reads TGTGCCAGCAGCTTAGGTAATAGCGGGAGAAATGAGCAGTTCTTC. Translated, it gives CASSLGNSGRNEQFF.

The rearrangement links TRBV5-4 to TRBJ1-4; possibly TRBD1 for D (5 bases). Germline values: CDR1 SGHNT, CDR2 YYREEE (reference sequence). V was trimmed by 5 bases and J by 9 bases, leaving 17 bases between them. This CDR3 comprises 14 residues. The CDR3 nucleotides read TGTGCCAGCAGTGTCAGACCGGACACCCAAAAACTGTTTTTT. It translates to CASSVRPDTQKLFF. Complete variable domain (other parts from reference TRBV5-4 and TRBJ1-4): ETGVTQSPTHLIKTRGQQVTLRCSSQSGHNTVSWYQQALGQGPQFIFQYYREEENGRGNFPPRFSGLQFPNYSSELNVNALELDDSALYLCASSVRPDTQKLFFGSGTQLSVL.

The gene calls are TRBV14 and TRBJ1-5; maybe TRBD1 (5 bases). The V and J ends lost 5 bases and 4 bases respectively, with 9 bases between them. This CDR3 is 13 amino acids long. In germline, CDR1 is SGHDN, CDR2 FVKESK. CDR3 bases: TGTGCCAGCAGCTGGGGCACAAATCAGCCCCAGCATTTT. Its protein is CASSWGTNQPQHF.

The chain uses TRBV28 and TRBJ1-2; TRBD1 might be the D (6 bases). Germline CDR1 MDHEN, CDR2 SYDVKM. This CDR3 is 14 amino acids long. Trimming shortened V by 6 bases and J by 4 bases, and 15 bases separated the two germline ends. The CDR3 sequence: CASSNPGQAYGYTF. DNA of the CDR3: TGTGCCAGCAGCAACCCGGGACAAGCCTATGGCTACACCTTC.

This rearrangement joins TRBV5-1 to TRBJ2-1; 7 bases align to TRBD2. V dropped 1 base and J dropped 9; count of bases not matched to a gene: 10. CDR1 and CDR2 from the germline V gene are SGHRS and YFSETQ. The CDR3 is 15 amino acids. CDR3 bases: TGCGCCAGCAGCTTGTCGGCGGGAGTTGCGTCTGAGCAGTTCTTC. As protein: CASSLSAGVASEQFF.

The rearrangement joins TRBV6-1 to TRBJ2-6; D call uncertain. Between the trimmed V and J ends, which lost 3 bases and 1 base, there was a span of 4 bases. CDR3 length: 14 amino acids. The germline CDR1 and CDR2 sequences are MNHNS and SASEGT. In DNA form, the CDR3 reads TGTGCCAGCAGTGAGGCATCTGGGGCCAACGTCCTGACTTTC. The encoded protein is CASSEASGANVLTF.

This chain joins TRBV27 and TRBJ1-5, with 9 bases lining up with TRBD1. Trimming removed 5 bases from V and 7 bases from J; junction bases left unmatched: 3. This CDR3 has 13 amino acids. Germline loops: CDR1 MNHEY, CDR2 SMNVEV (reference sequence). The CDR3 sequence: CASSNRGRQPQHF. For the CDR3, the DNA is TGTGCCAGCAGTAACAGGGGGCGACAGCCCCAGCATTTT.

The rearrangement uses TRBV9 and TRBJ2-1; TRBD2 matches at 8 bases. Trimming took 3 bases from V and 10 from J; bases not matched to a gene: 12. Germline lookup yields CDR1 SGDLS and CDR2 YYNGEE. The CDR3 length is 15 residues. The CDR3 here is CASSALSLLAEEQFF. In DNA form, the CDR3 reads TGTGCCAGCAGCGCGTTATCTTTACTAGCGGAGGAGCAGTTCTTC.

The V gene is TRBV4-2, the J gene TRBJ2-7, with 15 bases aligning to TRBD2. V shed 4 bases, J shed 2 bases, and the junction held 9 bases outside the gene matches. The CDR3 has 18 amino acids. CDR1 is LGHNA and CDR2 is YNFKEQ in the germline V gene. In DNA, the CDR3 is TGTGCCAGCAGCCGCGAAGGACTAGCGGGAGGGAAACCCTACGAGCAGTACTTC. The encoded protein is CASSREGLAGGKPYEQYF.

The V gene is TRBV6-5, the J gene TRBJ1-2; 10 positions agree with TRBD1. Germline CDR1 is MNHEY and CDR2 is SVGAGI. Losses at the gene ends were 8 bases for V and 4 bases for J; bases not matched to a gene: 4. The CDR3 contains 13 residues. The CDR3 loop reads CASGTGAGYGYTF. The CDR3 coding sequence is TGTGCCAGCGGGACAGGGGCTGGCTATGGCTACACCTTC.

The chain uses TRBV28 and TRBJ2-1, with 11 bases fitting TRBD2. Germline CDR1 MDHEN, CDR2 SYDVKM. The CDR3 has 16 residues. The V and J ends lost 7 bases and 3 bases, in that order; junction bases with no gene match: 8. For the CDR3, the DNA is TGTGCCAGCAACATGGACGGGACTAGCGGCTACAATGAGCAGTTCTTC. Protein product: CASNMDGTSGYNEQFF. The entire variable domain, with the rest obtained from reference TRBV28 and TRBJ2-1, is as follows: DVKVTQSSRYLVKRTGEKVFLECVQDMDHENMFWYRQDPGLGLRLIYFSYDVKMKEKGDIPEGYSVSREKKERFSLILESASTNQTSMYLCASNMDGTSGYNEQFFGPGTRLTVL.

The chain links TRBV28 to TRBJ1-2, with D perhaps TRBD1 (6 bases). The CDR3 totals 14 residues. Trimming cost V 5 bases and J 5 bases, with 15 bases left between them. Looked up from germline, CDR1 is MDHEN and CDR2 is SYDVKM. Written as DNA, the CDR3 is TGTGCCAGCAGTGCCCCAGGGGCGCTGTATGGCTACACCTTC. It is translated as CASSAPGALYGYTF.

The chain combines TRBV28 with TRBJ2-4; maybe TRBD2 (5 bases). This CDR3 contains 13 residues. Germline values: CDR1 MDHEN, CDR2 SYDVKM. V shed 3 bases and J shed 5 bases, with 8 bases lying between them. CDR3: CASSFGGQNIQYF. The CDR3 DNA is TGTGCCAGCAGTTTCGGAGGCCAAAACATTCAGTACTTC.

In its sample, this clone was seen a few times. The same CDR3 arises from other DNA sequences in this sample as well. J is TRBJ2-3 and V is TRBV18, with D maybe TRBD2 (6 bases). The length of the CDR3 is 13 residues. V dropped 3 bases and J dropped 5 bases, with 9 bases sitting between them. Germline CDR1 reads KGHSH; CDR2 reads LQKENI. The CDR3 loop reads CASSPGAGDTQYF. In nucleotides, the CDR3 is TGTGCCAGCTCACCGGGAGCGGGAGATACGCAGTATTTT.

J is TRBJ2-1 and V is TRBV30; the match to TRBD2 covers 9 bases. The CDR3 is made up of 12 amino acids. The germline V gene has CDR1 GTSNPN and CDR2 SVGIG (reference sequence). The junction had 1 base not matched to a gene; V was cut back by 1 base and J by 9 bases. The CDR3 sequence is CAWSELAGEQFF. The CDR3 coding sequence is TGTGCCTGGAGTGAACTAGCGGGTGAGCAGTTCTTC.

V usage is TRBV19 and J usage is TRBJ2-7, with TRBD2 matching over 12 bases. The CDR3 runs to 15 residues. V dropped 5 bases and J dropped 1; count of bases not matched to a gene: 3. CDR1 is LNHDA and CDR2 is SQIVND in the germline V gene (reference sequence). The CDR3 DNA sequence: TGTGCCAGTAGTGTGACTAGCGGGAGTTCCTACGAGCAGTACTTC. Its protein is CASSVTSGSSYEQYF.

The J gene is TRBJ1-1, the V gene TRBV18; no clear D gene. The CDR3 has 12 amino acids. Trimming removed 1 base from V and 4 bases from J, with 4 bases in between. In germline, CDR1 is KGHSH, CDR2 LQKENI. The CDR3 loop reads CASSPLGTEAFF. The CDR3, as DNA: TGTGCCAGCTCACCACTCGGCACTGAAGCTTTCTTT.

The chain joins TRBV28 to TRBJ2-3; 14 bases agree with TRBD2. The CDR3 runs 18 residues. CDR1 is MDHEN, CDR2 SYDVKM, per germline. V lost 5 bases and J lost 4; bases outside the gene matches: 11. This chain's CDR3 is CASSPLGLAGEPADTQYF. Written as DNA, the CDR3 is TGTGCCAGCAGTCCGTTGGGACTAGCGGGAGAACCTGCAGATACGCAGTATTTT. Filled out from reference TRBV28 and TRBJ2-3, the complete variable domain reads DVKVTQSSRYLVKRTGEKVFLECVQDMDHENMFWYRQDPGLGLRLIYFSYDVKMKEKGDIPEGYSVSREKKERFSLILESASTNQTSMYLCASSPLGLAGEPADTQYFGPGTRLTVL.

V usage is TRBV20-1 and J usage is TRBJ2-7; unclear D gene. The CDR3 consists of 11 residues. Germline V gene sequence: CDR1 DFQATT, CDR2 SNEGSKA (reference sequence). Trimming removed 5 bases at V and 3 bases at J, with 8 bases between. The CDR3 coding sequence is TGCAGTGCTCTAGATCGCTACGAGCAGTACTTC. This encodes CSALDRYEQYF.

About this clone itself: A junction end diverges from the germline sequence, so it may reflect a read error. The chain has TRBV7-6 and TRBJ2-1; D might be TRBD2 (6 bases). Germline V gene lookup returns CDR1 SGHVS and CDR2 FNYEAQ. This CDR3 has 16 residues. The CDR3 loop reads CASSVALGGSYNEQFF. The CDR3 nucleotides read TGTGCCAGCAGCGTAGCGTTGGGGGGCTCCTACAATGAGCAGTTCTTC.